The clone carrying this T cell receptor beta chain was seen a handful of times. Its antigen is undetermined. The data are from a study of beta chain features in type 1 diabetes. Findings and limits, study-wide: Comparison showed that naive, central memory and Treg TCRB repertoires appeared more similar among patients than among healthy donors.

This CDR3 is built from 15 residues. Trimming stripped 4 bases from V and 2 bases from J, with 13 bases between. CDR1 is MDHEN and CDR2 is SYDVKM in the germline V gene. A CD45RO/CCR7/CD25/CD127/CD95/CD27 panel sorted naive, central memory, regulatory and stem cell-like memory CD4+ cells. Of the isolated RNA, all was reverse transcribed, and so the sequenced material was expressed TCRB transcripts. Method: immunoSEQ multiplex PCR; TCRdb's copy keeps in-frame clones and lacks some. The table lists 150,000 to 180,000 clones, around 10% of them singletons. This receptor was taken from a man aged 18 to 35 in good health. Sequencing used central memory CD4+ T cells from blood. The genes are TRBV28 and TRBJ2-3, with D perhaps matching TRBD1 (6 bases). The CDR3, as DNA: TGTGCCAGCAGTTCCCAGGGGTTGCCCACAGATACGCAGTATTTT. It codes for CASSSQGLPTDTQYF.